The rows below give T cell receptor beta chains drawn from one sample of a study of T cell repertoires in cytomegalovirus infection. Using its own MiXCR run on the reads, TCRdb lists one record per CDR3 protein. The profile shows approximately 120,000 distinct CDR3 sequences, over 30% of them singletons. For these TCRs, the target antigens are not known. Specimen: CD8+ T cells from cultured PBMCs, collected from culture after CMV antigen stimulation. These receptors originate from a human donor in good health (CMV status not recorded). Some clones in this sample may be carry-over from other donors' samples. Each CDR3 is given with its conserved first and last residue. Each record gives: V gene, clone size, CDR3 length, J gene, D gene, CDR3 DNA, CDR3 protein. The D gene is left open where the match is weak. Size is stated for part of the rows, as once, few or many counts, or as a class when the clone is expanded.

V gene: TRBV19
clone size: few
CDR3 length: 15
J gene: TRBJ1-1
D gene: -
CDR3 DNA: TGTGCCAGTAGTATTCCGGGGCCCAGACCCCCTGAAGCTTTCTTT
CDR3 protein: CASSIPGPRPPEAFF

V gene: TRBV7-6
clone size: -
CDR3 length: 16
J gene: TRBJ2-1
D gene: TRBD2
CDR3 DNA: TGTGCCAGCAGCCCCCCTAGCGGGGGGACCCACAATGAGCAGTTCTTC
CDR3 protein: CASSPPSGGTHNEQFF

V gene: TRBV7-2
clone size: -
CDR3 length: 11
J gene: TRBJ2-5
D gene: -
CDR3 DNA: TGTACCAGCAGCTTTAGGGAGACCCAGTACTTC
CDR3 protein: CTSSFRETQYF

V gene: TRBV6-1
clone size: many
CDR3 length: 14
J gene: TRBJ1-1
D gene: TRBD1
CDR3 DNA: TGTGCCAGCAGCTCAGGGGGGGTGGTCACTGAAGCTTTCTTT
CDR3 protein: CASSSGGVVTEAFF

V gene: TRBV4-3
clone size: many
CDR3 length: 15
J gene: TRBJ1-1
D gene: -
CDR3 DNA: TGCGCCAGCAGCCAAGATAGGGTTCCTAGCACTGAAGCTTTCTTT
CDR3 protein: CASSQDRVPSTEAFF

V gene: TRBV2
clone size: few
CDR3 length: 13
J gene: TRBJ1-1
D gene: -
CDR3 DNA: TGTGCCGCTATGGCCCACTTGAACACTGAAGCTTTCTTT
CDR3 protein: CAAMAHLNTEAFF

V gene: TRBV4-1
clone size: few
CDR3 length: 16
J gene: TRBJ2-7
D gene: -
CDR3 DNA: TGCGCCAGCAGCTTCAGACTCGAGGCACCTATCTACGAGCAGTACTTC
CDR3 protein: CASSFRLEAPIYEQYF

V gene: TRBV20-1
clone size: few
CDR3 length: 13
J gene: TRBJ2-3
D gene: -
CDR3 DNA: TGCAGTGCTAGAGTGGCAGGGAGGGATACGCAGTATTTT
CDR3 protein: CSARVAGRDTQYF

V gene: TRBV4-1
clone size: few
CDR3 length: 15
J gene: TRBJ2-7
D gene: TRBD1
CDR3 DNA: TGCGCCAGCAGCCAAGTTCGGACAGGGACATACGAGCAGTACTTC
CDR3 protein: CASSQVRTGTYEQYF

V gene: TRBV15
clone size: -
CDR3 length: 20
J gene: TRBJ2-7
D gene: TRBD1
CDR3 DNA: TGTGCCACCAGCAGATTGCGACCGGGACAGGGGGCGCAGAAGGATTACGAGCAGTACTTC
CDR3 protein: CATSRLRPGQGAQKDYEQYF

V gene: TRBV7-9
clone size: -
CDR3 length: 14
J gene: TRBJ1-2
D gene: TRBD1
CDR3 DNA: TGTGCCAGCAGCATTGACAGGGCGGGCCATGGCTACACCTTC
CDR3 protein: CASSIDRAGHGYTF

V gene: TRBV27
clone size: many
CDR3 length: 12
J gene: TRBJ2-1
D gene: TRBD2
CDR3 DNA: TGTGCCAGCAGTCACCCGGGGGGTGAGCAGTTCTTC
CDR3 protein: CASSHPGGEQFF

V gene: TRBV6-2/TRBV6-3
clone size: -
CDR3 length: 15
J gene: TRBJ1-3
D gene: -
CDR3 DNA: TGTGCCAGCAGTCCATGGGGAGGCTCCGGAAACACCATATATTTT
CDR3 protein: CASSPWGGSGNTIYF

V gene: TRBV2
clone size: -
CDR3 length: 13
J gene: TRBJ2-5
D gene: -
CDR3 DNA: TGTGCCAGCAGTGGTACGATCCAAGAGACCCAGTACTTC
CDR3 protein: CASSGTIQETQYF

V gene: TRBV20-1
clone size: -
CDR3 length: 17
J gene: TRBJ1-2
D gene: -
CDR3 DNA: TGCAGTGCTAGAGTTGTGGAGGGCGATTTGATTAACTATGGCTACACCTTC
CDR3 protein: CSARVVEGDLINYGYTF

V gene: TRBV2
clone size: -
CDR3 length: 14
J gene: TRBJ1-2
D gene: -
CDR3 DNA: TGTGCCAGCAGCGCAGGGCCTGCTAACTATGGCTACACCTTC
CDR3 protein: CASSAGPANYGYTF

V gene: TRBV7-6
clone size: few
CDR3 length: 12
J gene: TRBJ1-1
D gene: -
CDR3 DNA: TGTGCCAGCAGCTGGGTGGGCGGTGAAGCTTTCTTT
CDR3 protein: CASSWVGGEAFF

V gene: TRBV12-3/TRBV12-4
clone size: few
CDR3 length: 11
J gene: TRBJ1-6
D gene: -
CDR3 DNA: TGTGCCAGCAGTTTTAATGGACCCCTCCACTTT
CDR3 protein: CASSFNGPLHF

V gene: TRBV4-1
clone size: -
CDR3 length: 14
J gene: TRBJ1-2
D gene: TRBD1
CDR3 DNA: TGCGCCAGCGCAGATCCAGGGGGGCTCTATGGCTACACCTTC
CDR3 protein: CASADPGGLYGYTF

V gene: TRBV20-1
clone size: -
CDR3 length: 14
J gene: TRBJ2-7
D gene: TRBD1
CDR3 DNA: TGCAGTGCTAGTACCCAGGGACAGGCCTACGAGCAGTACTTC
CDR3 protein: CSASTQGQAYEQYF

V gene: TRBV6-6
clone size: -
CDR3 length: 15
J gene: TRBJ1-1
D gene: -
CDR3 DNA: TGTGCCAGCAGTTACTTGGGACCGCTGAACACTGAAGCTTTCTTT
CDR3 protein: CASSYLGPLNTEAFF

V gene: TRBV4-3
clone size: many
CDR3 length: 17
J gene: TRBJ2-1
D gene: TRBD2
CDR3 DNA: TGCGCCAGCAGCCAAGATCTAGCGGGGACAAGTTACAATGAGCAGTTCTTC
CDR3 protein: CASSQDLAGTSYNEQFF

V gene: TRBV9
clone size: -
CDR3 length: 19
J gene: TRBJ2-6
D gene: TRBD1
CDR3 DNA: TGTGCCAGCAGCGTAGAGGGCGGGACAGGCGTCTCTGGGGCCAACGTCCTGACTTTC
CDR3 protein: CASSVEGGTGVSGANVLTF

V gene: TRBV28
clone size: many
CDR3 length: 12
J gene: TRBJ1-1
D gene: -
CDR3 DNA: TGTGCCAGCAGTTTATTAAGGATTGAAGCTTTCTTT
CDR3 protein: CASSLLRIEAFF

V gene: TRBV4-1
clone size: few
CDR3 length: 17
J gene: TRBJ2-7
D gene: TRBD1
CDR3 DNA: TGCGCCAGCAGCCAAGATCTCAGGGGGCGTATAGAATACGAGCAGTACTTC
CDR3 protein: CASSQDLRGRIEYEQYF

V gene: TRBV4-3
clone size: -
CDR3 length: 15
J gene: TRBJ1-1
D gene: -
CDR3 DNA: TGCGCCAGCAGCCAAGATAGGGTAATGAACACTGAAGCTTTCTTT
CDR3 protein: CASSQDRVMNTEAFF

V gene: TRBV12-3/TRBV12-4
clone size: few
CDR3 length: 14
J gene: TRBJ2-1
D gene: -
CDR3 DNA: TGTGCCAGCAGTTTTTCTGAAGCAGACAATGAGCAGTTCTTC
CDR3 protein: CASSFSEADNEQFF

V gene: TRBV7-6
clone size: few
CDR3 length: 13
J gene: TRBJ2-1
D gene: -
CDR3 DNA: TGTGCCAGCCAGGGGTCGAATTACAATGAGCAGTTCTTC
CDR3 protein: CASQGSNYNEQFF

V gene: TRBV7-9
clone size: -
CDR3 length: 15
J gene: TRBJ1-4
D gene: -
CDR3 DNA: TGTGCCAGCAGCGATACAGATCCCCCTGAGGAAAAACTGTTTTTT
CDR3 protein: CASSDTDPPEEKLFF

V gene: TRBV5-1
clone size: -
CDR3 length: 18
J gene: TRBJ1-4
D gene: TRBD1
CDR3 DNA: TGCGCCAGCAGCCCTATGACAGGGGGATATGCAACTAATGAAAAACTGTTTTTT
CDR3 protein: CASSPMTGGYATNEKLFF

V gene: TRBV7-6
clone size: -
CDR3 length: 18
J gene: TRBJ2-1
D gene: TRBD2
CDR3 DNA: TGTGCCAGCAGCTTAGTGTTGACTAGCGGGGGGATGTACAATGAGCAGTTCTTC
CDR3 protein: CASSLVLTSGGMYNEQFF

V gene: TRBV7-6
clone size: few
CDR3 length: 13
J gene: TRBJ2-5
D gene: -
CDR3 DNA: TGTGCCAGCAGCGACCAGCCCGGGCGGACCCAGTACTTC
CDR3 protein: CASSDQPGRTQYF

V gene: TRBV6-5
clone size: once
CDR3 length: 14
J gene: TRBJ1-1
D gene: TRBD1
CDR3 DNA: TGTGCCAGCAAAAGGGACAGGGGAGACACTGAAGCTTTCTTT
CDR3 protein: CASKRDRGDTEAFF

V gene: TRBV18
clone size: few
CDR3 length: 15
J gene: TRBJ1-4
D gene: -
CDR3 DNA: TGTGCCAGCTCACCGCTCTGGGCCACTAATGAAAAACTGTTTTTT
CDR3 protein: CASSPLWATNEKLFF

V gene: TRBV13
clone size: -
CDR3 length: 16
J gene: TRBJ1-1
D gene: TRBD1
CDR3 DNA: TGTGCCAGCAGCCTGGACAGGGGGAATTGGAACACTGAAGCTTTCTTT
CDR3 protein: CASSLDRGNWNTEAFF

V gene: TRBV27
clone size: -
CDR3 length: 15
J gene: TRBJ1-1
D gene: -
CDR3 DNA: TGTGCCAGCCTAGCGCTCCAGGGAGGGGACACTGAAGCTTTCTTT
CDR3 protein: CASLALQGGDTEAFF

V gene: TRBV7-6
clone size: -
CDR3 length: 14
J gene: TRBJ2-7
D gene: -
CDR3 DNA: TGTGCCAGCAGCTCCAATCTGCGATCCTACGAGCAGTACTTC
CDR3 protein: CASSSNLRSYEQYF

V gene: TRBV7-3
clone size: -
CDR3 length: 17
J gene: TRBJ2-5
D gene: TRBD2
CDR3 DNA: TGTGCCAGCAGCTTAGAAGGCGGGGGGGTAAATCAAGAGACCCAGTACTTC
CDR3 protein: CASSLEGGGVNQETQYF

V gene: TRBV6-1
clone size: -
CDR3 length: 18
J gene: TRBJ1-2
D gene: -
CDR3 DNA: TGTGCCAGCAGTGAACCCTTTCACCCAGGGGCGCGGAACTATGGCTACACCTTC
CDR3 protein: CASSEPFHPGARNYGYTF

V gene: TRBV7-2
clone size: -
CDR3 length: 14
J gene: TRBJ2-5
D gene: TRBD2
CDR3 DNA: TGTGCCAGCCGGGGACTAGCGGGGCAAGAGACCCAGTACTTC
CDR3 protein: CASRGLAGQETQYF

V gene: TRBV27
clone size: few
CDR3 length: 16
J gene: TRBJ2-2
D gene: TRBD1
CDR3 DNA: TGTGCCAGCAGTTCGCTGACAGGGGGTGGTACCGGGGAGCTGTTTTTT
CDR3 protein: CASSSLTGGGTGELFF

V gene: TRBV7-8
clone size: many
CDR3 length: 16
J gene: TRBJ2-1
D gene: TRBD2
CDR3 DNA: TGTGCCAGCAGCTTCACTAGCGGAGGATCCTACAATGAGCAGTTCTTC
CDR3 protein: CASSFTSGGSYNEQFF

V gene: TRBV20-1
clone size: once
CDR3 length: 15
J gene: TRBJ2-7
D gene: TRBD2
CDR3 DNA: TGCAGTGCAAGAGCCAGCGGGGGAAACTCCTACGAGCAGTACTTC
CDR3 protein: CSARASGGNSYEQYF

V gene: TRBV2
clone size: once
CDR3 length: 14
J gene: TRBJ2-7
D gene: TRBD1
CDR3 DNA: TGTGCCAGCGGAACCGGGACAGGGCCCTACGAGCAGTACTTC
CDR3 protein: CASGTGTGPYEQYF

V gene: TRBV7-9
clone size: -
CDR3 length: 13
J gene: TRBJ2-1
D gene: -
CDR3 DNA: TGTGCCAGCAGCTCTAATCCTCCGTATGAGCAGTTCTTC
CDR3 protein: CASSSNPPYEQFF

V gene: TRBV11-3
clone size: few
CDR3 length: 16
J gene: TRBJ1-1
D gene: -
CDR3 DNA: TGTGCCAGCAGCTTAGATTTACGGGACGGGTACACTGAAGCTTTCTTT
CDR3 protein: CASSLDLRDGYTEAFF

V gene: TRBV13
clone size: -
CDR3 length: 15
J gene: TRBJ2-7
D gene: -
CDR3 DNA: TGTGCCAGCAGCTTAGGCGGACGGCCCGCCTACGAGCAGTACTTC
CDR3 protein: CASSLGGRPAYEQYF

V gene: TRBV27
clone size: -
CDR3 length: 13
J gene: TRBJ1-5
D gene: -
CDR3 DNA: TGTGCCAGCAATCCAGGGATTGGTCAGCCCCAGCATTTT
CDR3 protein: CASNPGIGQPQHF

V gene: TRBV11-2
clone size: many
CDR3 length: 13
J gene: TRBJ1-1
D gene: TRBD1
CDR3 DNA: TGTGCCAGCAGCTTAGGACAGGGCACTGAAGCTTTCTTT
CDR3 protein: CASSLGQGTEAFF

V gene: TRBV6-6
clone size: -
CDR3 length: 14
J gene: TRBJ2-7
D gene: -
CDR3 DNA: TGTGCCAGCAGTTACAGTGTGGGCGACAACGAGCAGTACTTC
CDR3 protein: CASSYSVGDNEQYF

V gene: TRBV12-3/TRBV12-4
clone size: -
CDR3 length: 16
J gene: TRBJ1-2
D gene: TRBD1
CDR3 DNA: TGTGCCAGCAGATCGGGACAGGGGGAAGATTACTATGGCTACACCTTC
CDR3 protein: CASRSGQGEDYYGYTF

V gene: TRBV6-1
clone size: many
CDR3 length: 17
J gene: TRBJ2-3
D gene: TRBD2
CDR3 DNA: TGTGCCAGCAGTGAAATCAGCGGGGGGGCCAGTACAGATACGCAGTATTTT
CDR3 protein: CASSEISGGASTDTQYF

V gene: TRBV7-3
clone size: -
CDR3 length: 15
J gene: TRBJ1-6
D gene: -
CDR3 DNA: TGTGCCAGCGACGGACAGCGCTCCTATAATTCACCCCTCCACTTT
CDR3 protein: CASDGQRSYNSPLHF

V gene: TRBV27
clone size: -
CDR3 length: 14
J gene: TRBJ2-2
D gene: -
CDR3 DNA: TGTGCCAGCAGTCCTCTATCAATCACCGGGGAGCTGTTTTTT
CDR3 protein: CASSPLSITGELFF

V gene: TRBV2
clone size: once
CDR3 length: 16
J gene: TRBJ2-7
D gene: -
CDR3 DNA: TGTGCCAGCAGTGATGTCGTAGTTCGGGGAAACTACGAGCAGTACTTC
CDR3 protein: CASSDVVVRGNYEQYF

V gene: TRBV11-2
clone size: -
CDR3 length: 16
J gene: TRBJ2-3
D gene: -
CDR3 DNA: TGTGCCAGCAGCTTAGTCTACGACAGCAACACAGATACGCAGTATTTT
CDR3 protein: CASSLVYDSNTDTQYF